This T cell receptor (beta chain) was sequenced for a study of blood T cells in healthy people across ages. Through a sample-barcoded 5' primer and a J-beta primer mix, a second PCR was run for 7 to 11 cycles. MiXCR, run by TCRdb on the 5' RACE reads, gives a single entry per CDR3 protein. Of around 1,600,000 distinct CDR3 sequences listed, 35% to 45% are singletons. The receptor was isolated from a young woman in good health. Sample: blood.

The DNA of the CDR3 is TGTGCCAGCAGCGTAGAGTCCGTACCGACAGGGAGCGGCTACACCTTC. Its protein product is CASSVESVPTGSGYTF. The chain recombines TRBV9 with TRBJ1-2, with 7 bases matching TRBD1. The CDR3 loop spans 16 amino acids. With V trimmed by 0 bases and J by 8 bases, 13 bases remained unmatched. The germline V gene has CDR1 SGDLS and CDR2 YYNGEE.